This passage covers 19 T cell receptor beta chains from one sample sequenced in a study of molecular identifiers for immune sequencing clone quantification. TCRdb re-called the PCR reads through MiXCR, storing one row per CDR3 protein. The table has just under 65,000 distinct CDR3 sequences, 15% to 20% seen once; the top ten hold under 1.5%. The material sequenced was naive CD8+ T cells from blood, with Jurkat cell RNA spiked in. The subset here: FACS-sorted CD8+CD4-CCR7+CD45RA+ naive T cells. These receptors were obtained from a human donor in good health. Some libraries in this study had Jurkat cell RNA spiked in.

The gene calls are TRBV7-8 and TRBJ1-6; D not resolved. The germline gives CDR1 SGHVS, CDR2 FQNEAQ. The CDR3 has 16 residues. V shed 3 bases and J shed 8 bases, with 17 bases lying between them. The CDR3 DNA reads TGTGCCAGCAGCTTTTATCTGGTGGGGAGTTATTCACCCCTCCACTTT. Translation: CASSFYLVGSYSPLHF.

This clonotype was seen at least ten times. The chain employs TRBV15 and TRBJ2-5; TRBD1 agrees at 8 bases. Per the germline V gene, CDR1 is LNHNV and CDR2 is YYDKDF (reference sequence). There are 13 residues in the CDR3. The V and J ends lost 7 bases and 1 base, in that order; junction bases with no gene match: 2. CDR3 DNA: TGTGCCACCACAGGGGGCCTCCAAGAGACCCAGTACTTC. This gives the protein CATTGGLQETQYF.

This clonotype has just a few counts. The chain carries TRBV30 and TRBJ2-2, with 12 bases lining up with TRBD2. Trimming removed 0 bases from V and 6 bases from J; junction bases left unmatched: 5. Germline V gene data show CDR1 as GTSNPN and CDR2 as SVGIG (reference sequence). The CDR3 consists of 16 residues. CDR3 DNA: TGTGCCTGGAGTGTACTAGCGGGAGGACGGGCCGGGGAGCTGTTTTTT. This sequence encodes CAWSVLAGGRAGELFF.

J is TRBJ1-2 and V is TRBV6-5; D gene uncertain. Germline CDR1 MNHEY, CDR2 SVGAGI. The CDR3 extends over 15 amino acids. V lost 6 bases, J lost 0 bases, and 14 bases lay in between. CDR3 residues: CASSPTGPANYGYTF. As DNA, the CDR3 is TGTGCCAGCAGCCCCACCGGACCTGCTAACTATGGCTACACCTTC.

This clonotype is medium-sized in the sample. A read error may produce the germline difference seen at one junction end. V gene TRBV6-2 or TRBV6-3 combines with J gene TRBJ2-7, with D perhaps TRBD2 (6 bases). In germline, CDR1 is MNHEY, CDR2 SVGEGT. The CDR3 spans 14 residues. CDR3 nucleotides: TGTGCCAGCAGTCCCCGGGACTTGACGCCCTCCGACACATTC. This gives the protein CASSPRDLTPSDTF.

Regarding this clonotype: This may come from a read error, since a much larger clone is one base off. V gene TRBV6-2 or TRBV6-3 combines with J gene TRBJ2-1; 8 nucleotides match TRBD2. This CDR3 spans 13 amino acids. CDR1 is MNHEY and CDR2 is SVGEGT in the germline V gene. CDR3 DNA sequence: TGTGCCAGCAGTGACTCAGCGGGAGCGGAGCAGTTCTTC. Its translation is CASSDSAGAEQFF.

This clonotype was picked up many times. The rearrangement joins TRBV28 to TRBJ1-1; unclear D gene. Germline V lookup: CDR1 MDHEN, CDR2 SYDVKM. This CDR3 region has 15 residues. V was shortened by 4 bases and J by 4 bases, with 16 bases between the two germline ends. The DNA for the CDR3 is TGTGCCAGCAGTTCCAGGAGGGCGACCCTCACTGAAGCTTTCTTT. This gives the protein CASSSRRATLTEAFF.

The chain joins TRBV28 to TRBJ2-7; D gene uncertain. V was cut by 5 bases and J by 5 bases, with 16 bases left in between. The CDR3 runs 14 residues. From germline, CDR1 is MDHEN and CDR2 SYDVKM. CDR3 nucleotides: TGTGCCAGCAGTCCCCGACTCCTGGACCACGAGCAGTACTTC. This codes for CASSPRLLDHEQYF.

The rearrangement links TRBV4-1 to TRBJ2-7, with D perhaps matching TRBD1 (6 bases). Germline V lookup: CDR1 MGHRA, CDR2 YSYEKL. V was cut by 3 bases and J by 7 bases, with 13 bases left in between. The CDR3 is 13 amino acids. CDR3 sequence: CASSHPGQNEQYF. DNA of the CDR3: TGCGCCAGCAGCCACCCCGGACAGAATGAGCAGTACTTC.

This clonotype has a count of ten or more. The chain is built from TRBV6-6 and TRBJ2-7; 8 nucleotides line up with TRBD2. Germline V gene data show CDR1 as MNHNY and CDR2 as SVGAGI (reference sequence). The V segment lost 5 bases and the J segment 4 bases; nucleotides outside the gene matches: 10. The CDR3 is made up of 15 amino acids. The DNA for the CDR3 is TGTGCCAGCAGTGGGGTCCAGCGGGAGTTTTACGAGCAGTACTTC. Translation gives CASSGVQREFYEQYF.

This clonotype was seen at least ten times. The rearrangement joins TRBV7-9 to TRBJ1-6; D unresolved. The CDR3 contains 12 residues. Trimming cost V 4 bases and J 6 bases, with 4 bases left between them. Germline V lookup: CDR1 SEHNR, CDR2 FQNEAQ (reference sequence). The CDR3 spells CASSSFNSPLHF. DNA of the CDR3: TGTGCCAGCAGCTCATTTAATTCACCCCTCCACTTT.

This clonotype was counted at least ten times. This CDR3 is CASSGEGYEQYF. In DNA, the CDR3 is TGCGCCAGCAGCGGAGAGGGGTACGAGCAGTACTTC. The gene calls are TRBV5-1 and TRBJ2-7; D tentatively fits TRBD1 or TRBD2 (5 bases each). Germline-derived CDR1 and CDR2 are SGHRS and YFSETQ. V lost 4 bases to trimming and J lost 4 bases, with 9 bases between them. The CDR3 is 12 residues long.

This clonotype was observed many times. V and J are TRBV27 and TRBJ1-1; D remains ambiguous. CDR3 length: 14 amino acids. V lost 5 bases and J 2 bases, leaving 12 bases between the germline ends. CDR1 MNHEY and CDR2 SMNVEV come from the germline V gene (reference sequence). This chain's CDR3 is CASSLKGRNTEAFF. CDR3 coding DNA: TGTGCCAGCAGTCTAAAAGGGAGAAACACTGAAGCTTTCTTT.

This clonotype was picked up a small number of times. A much bigger clone sits one base away, suggesting this may be a read error. The chain carries TRBV9 and TRBJ2-1; 9 bases line up with TRBD2. Trimming took 2 bases from V and 2 from J; bases not matched to a gene: 2. The CDR3 sequence is 15 residues long. Germline loops: CDR1 SGDLS, CDR2 YYNGEE. CDR3 amino acids: CASSVSGSTYNEQFF. CDR3 DNA sequence: TGTGCCAGCAGCGTTAGCGGGAGCACCTACAATGAGCAGTTCTTC. Full variable domain (rest looked up from reference TRBV9 and TRBJ2-1): DSGVTQTPKHLITATGQRVTLRCSPRSGDLSVYWYQQSLDQGLQFLIQYYNGEERAKGNILERFSAQQFPDLHSELNLSSLELGDSALYFCASSVSGSTYNEQFFGPGTRLTVL.

This clonotype was recorded a few times. V and J are TRBV7-9 and TRBJ1-4; D is ambiguous. Trimming removed 5 bases at V and 4 bases at J, with 8 bases between. Looked up from germline, CDR1 is SEHNR and CDR2 is FQNEAQ (reference sequence). The CDR3 is made up of 13 amino acids. The CDR3 DNA sequence: TGTGCCAGCAGCAATATGGGTAATGAAAAACTGTTTTTT. This gives the protein CASSNMGNEKLFF.

This rearrangement joins TRBV4-1 to TRBJ2-5, with D possibly matching TRBD2 (6 bases). Germline values: CDR1 MGHRA, CDR2 YSYEKL. This CDR3 comprises 15 residues. Trimming pared 4 bases from V and 3 bases from J, leaving 15 bases between. For the CDR3, the DNA is TGCGCCAGCAGCCCGAATACGGGACTCGAAGAGACCCAGTACTTC. Protein: CASSPNTGLEETQYF.

This clonotype was observed at least ten times. This chain joins TRBV10-3 and TRBJ1-1; TRBD1 might be the D (5 bases). The CDR3 spans 13 residues. V lost 3 bases and J 3 bases, leaving 8 bases between the germline ends. The germline gives CDR1 ENHRY, CDR2 SYGVKD. The CDR3 region has the DNA TGTGCCATCAGTGATGGGGGAGACACTGAAGCTTTCTTT. This sequence encodes CAISDGGDTEAFF.

This clonotype has ten or more counts. The CDR3 region has the DNA TGCAGTGCTAGAGCGAGGGTGGTAGGGGAGTATAATTCACCCCTCCACTTT. It codes for CSARARVVGEYNSPLHF. This chain connects TRBV20-1 to TRBJ1-6, with D perhaps matching TRBD1 (5 bases). The CDR3 spans 17 residues. Germline V lookup: CDR1 DFQATT, CDR2 SNEGSKA (reference sequence). V lost 1 base to trimming and J lost 4 bases, with 17 bases between them.

This clonotype was counted between two and nine times. The V and J genes are TRBV6-2 or TRBV6-3 and TRBJ2-7; 10 bases line up with TRBD2. The CDR3 is made up of 15 amino acids. With 5 bases clipped from V and 3 bases from J, the junction kept 7 bases outside the gene matches. Germline CDR1 and CDR2: MNHEY and SVGEGT. The CDR3 sequence is CASSLGAGGFYEQYF. In DNA form, the CDR3 reads TGTGCCAGCAGTCTTGGAGCGGGAGGGTTCTACGAGCAGTACTTC.